These 18 T cell receptor beta chains were all obtained from the same sample, sequenced in a study of identical twins. TCRdb re-called the 5' RACE reads through MiXCR, storing one row per CDR3 protein. The sample has 700,000 to 950,000 distinct CDR3 sequences; roughly an eighth are singletons. This same sample was also taken into another study, of yellow fever vaccine responses in identical twins.

The sequenced sample consisted of PBMCs. The receptors were sampled from a young woman in good health.

This clonotype has a count of ten or more. The chain employs TRBV5-1 and TRBJ2-7; 9 positions match TRBD1. Germline CDR1 SGHRS, CDR2 YFSETQ. Trimming at V came to 4 bases and at J to 1 base, leaving 12 bases not matched to a gene. The CDR3 extends over 17 amino acids. CDR3 protein: CASSKGDRTGASYEQYV. DNA for the CDR3: TGCGCCAGCAGCAAGGGGGACCGGACAGGGGCATCCTACGAGCAGTACGTC.

This chain uses TRBV12-3 or TRBV12-4 with TRBJ2-1; the D call may be TRBD1 or TRBD2 (6 bases each). The CDR3 contains 12 residues. Trimming cost V 7 bases and J 13 bases, with 17 bases left between them. This chain's CDR3 is CASNRRGRGQFF. The CDR3 bases are TGTGCCAGCAATAGACGGGGGCGCGGACAGTTCTTC.

This chain uses TRBV20-1 with TRBJ1-1, with no clear D. Trimming left V 1 base short and J 1 base short, with 10 bases between. CDR1 and CDR2 from the germline V gene are DFQATT and SNEGSKA (reference sequence). This CDR3 has 14 residues. CDR3 DNA: TGCAGTGCTAGAGCGTACACTTCGAACACTGAAGCTTTCTTT. Translated, it gives CSARAYTSNTEAFF.

V and J are TRBV5-1 and TRBJ2-5; TRBD1 is a possible D gene (6 bases). The CDR3 extends over 15 amino acids. Trimming pared 5 bases from V and 3 bases from J, leaving 17 bases between. The germline V gene has CDR1 SGHRS and CDR2 YFSETQ. The CDR3 nucleotides read TGCGCCAGCAGTTGGGACACCCTGGGGGAAGAGACCCAGTACTTC. Translation: CASSWDTLGEETQYF.

The rearrangement uses TRBV11-2 and TRBJ1-3; the D gene is possibly TRBD1 (5 bases). The CDR3 totals 16 residues. CDR1 and CDR2 from the germline V gene are SGHAT and FQNNGV. V lost 4 bases and J 0 bases, leaving 13 bases between the germline ends. CDR3 loop: CASSSQQVNSGNTIYF. The CDR3 nucleotides are TGTGCCAGCAGCTCCCAACAGGTCAACTCTGGAAACACCATATATTTT.

The chain employs TRBV28 and TRBJ1-1; a possible D gene is TRBD1 (6 bases). The CDR3 runs to 15 residues. Per germline, CDR1 MDHEN and CDR2 SYDVKM. V lost 6 bases, J lost 2 bases, and 16 bases lay in between. Here the CDR3 reads CASRGYRVLNTEAFF. CDR3 DNA sequence: TGTGCCAGCAGGGGGTACAGGGTTTTAAACACTGAAGCTTTCTTT.

This clonotype was seen more than once but under ten times. The CDR3 is CASSQAPSGGARAQYF. In nucleotides, the CDR3 is TGCGCCAGCAGCCAAGCCCCTAGCGGGGGGGCCCGTGCGCAGTATTTT. The rearrangement uses TRBV4-1 and TRBJ2-3; 12 bases fit TRBD2. Germline lookup yields CDR1 MGHRA and CDR2 YSYEKL. The CDR3 covers 16 residues. V dropped 1 base and J dropped 10; count of bases not matched to a gene: 9.

This clonotype was counted between two and nine times. CDR3: CASSPLGFNEKLFF. The DNA for the CDR3 is TGCGCCAGCAGTCCCTTGGGGTTTAATGAAAAACTGTTTTTT. This chain joins TRBV5-1 and TRBJ1-4, with D uncertain. Germline V CDR1 and CDR2: SGHRS, YFSETQ. This CDR3 contains 14 residues. V was shortened by 5 bases and J by 4 bases, with 12 bases between the two germline ends.

The V gene is TRBV29-1, the J gene TRBJ1-2; weak D call: TRBD1 (5 bases). The CDR3 loop spans 14 amino acids. V lost 1 base, J lost 3 bases, and 12 bases lay in between. Germline assignment: CDR1 SQVTM and CDR2 ANQGSEA. The CDR3 spells CSVEAPGMYYGYTF. CDR3 nucleotide sequence: TGCAGCGTTGAAGCGCCAGGGATGTACTATGGCTACACCTTC.

This clonotype has just a few counts. This chain links TRBV20-1 with TRBJ1-5; TRBD1 matches at 8 bases. V shed 5 bases and J 1 base; nucleotides not matched to a gene: 7. This CDR3 comprises 15 residues. Germline CDR1 is DFQATT and CDR2 is SNEGSKA (reference sequence). The CDR3 loop is CSAPGQGQSNQPQHF. In DNA, the CDR3 is TGCAGTGCTCCCGGACAGGGTCAAAGCAATCAGCCCCAGCATTTT.

This clonotype was found many times. The gene calls are TRBV10-3 and TRBJ2-5, with D perhaps TRBD1 (5 bases). Germline CDR1 ENHRY, CDR2 SYGVKD. Trimming removed 3 bases from V and 5 bases from J, with 19 bases in between. CDR3 length equals 16 residues. CDR3: CAISDDLGQSIETQYF. The CDR3 DNA is TGTGCCATCAGTGATGACCTCGGACAATCGATCGAGACCCAGTACTTC.

This clonotype was observed a few times. The V and J genes are TRBV12-3 or TRBV12-4 and TRBJ1-2, with 9 bases aligning to TRBD1. Losses at the gene ends were 3 bases for V and 12 bases for J; bases not matched to a gene: 8. This CDR3 spans 13 amino acids. CDR3 nucleotides: TGTGCCAGCAGTTTTATCCGGGACAGGGTAGACACCTTC. Translation gives CASSFIRDRVDTF.

This clonotype was detected ten times or more. The chain combines TRBV7-8 with TRBJ1-1; D is unresolved. The CDR3 is 13 residues long. Germline V gene data show CDR1 as SGHVS and CDR2 as FQNEAQ. Trimming removed 6 bases at V and 0 bases at J, with 8 bases between. The CDR3 spells CASSRGMNTEAFF. The CDR3, as DNA: TGTGCCAGCAGTCGGGGAATGAACACTGAAGCTTTCTTT.

The chain carries TRBV18 and TRBJ1-1; D is possibly TRBD1 (5 bases). Germline V gives CDR1 KGHSH, CDR2 LQKENI. This CDR3 contains 17 residues. The ends were cut back, 0 bases at V and 10 bases at J, with 24 bases in the middle. CDR3 sequence reads: CASSPPSGRADFTSAFF. CDR3 nucleotides: TGTGCCAGCTCACCACCGAGTGGCAGGGCTGATTTCACTTCAGCTTTCTTT.

This clonotype was detected a few times. J is TRBJ1-4 and V is TRBV5-1, with D perhaps TRBD1 (5 bases). Germline values: CDR1 SGHRS, CDR2 YFSETQ. The CDR3 length is 16 residues. Trimming took off 3 bases at V and 0 bases at J, with 12 bases between the two ends. The CDR3 sequence: CASSWDPLSTNEKLFF. CDR3 in DNA: TGCGCCAGCAGCTGGGACCCTTTGTCAACTAATGAAAAACTGTTTTTT.

This clonotype was detected only a few times. The genes are TRBV20-1 and TRBJ2-1; TRBD2 matches 12 bases. Per germline, CDR1 DFQATT and CDR2 SNEGSKA (reference sequence). The ends lost 1 base at V and 0 bases at J; junction bases unmatched: 4. The CDR3 has 17 residues. As DNA, the CDR3 is TGCAGTGCTAGAGCTAGCGGGGGGGCCCGCTCCTACAATGAGCAGTTCTTC. Translated: CSARASGGARSYNEQFF.

This clonotype was seen a few times. The chain has TRBV12-3 or TRBV12-4 and TRBJ1-1, with D unclear. The CDR3 sequence is 13 residues long. V was cut by 3 bases and J by 4 bases, with 9 bases left in between. CDR3 DNA: TGTGCCAGCAGTTTCATTTTGGGCACTGAAGCTTTCTTT. It encodes CASSFILGTEAFF.

As concerns this clonotype: The DNA is omitted, as the CDR3 cannot be located on it reliably, and the CDR3 follows TCRdb's listing. V gene TRBV12-3 or TRBV12-4 combines with J gene TRBJ2-3; the DNA was not compared with TRBD2, the D call given in the table. Including both end residues, the CDR3 is 18 amino acids long. CDR3 sequence reads: CASSSSTSGRFATDTQYF.